This T cell receptor beta chain was found in a study of cytomegalovirus exposure and HLA in healthy donors. Primers: 60 Vbeta forward and 13 Jbeta reverse. Assay used: immunoSEQ multiplex PCR; TCRdb lists only in-frame clones, some missing. The top ten clones hold 0.77% of a sample with fewer than 200,000 clones, 80% to 90% of them seen once. Sequenced input: PBMCs. This receptor was obtained from a woman between 18 and 30 years old in good health and CMV-seronegative.

DNA of the CDR3: TGCAGCGTTGACGGAATCAGCGGGAGAAGGTTCGATGAGCAGTTCTTC. It translates to CSVDGISGRRFDEQFF. J is TRBJ2-1 and V is TRBV29-1; 8 nucleotides match TRBD2. V shed 3 bases and J 8 bases; nucleotides not matched to a gene: 15. The CDR3 is 16 residues long. Per germline, CDR1 SQVTM and CDR2 ANQGSEA.